This section outlines one T cell receptor beta chain sequence together with its context. This clone was picked up a small number of times. This receptor's antigen is unknown. The sample holds no much larger clone one base away, and base qualities are not on file. This sample stems from a study of beta chain features in type 1 diabetes (dated by TCRdb to between 2017 and 2018). In the study overall: Mean age, gender distribution, total cell number and subset yield did not differ between patients and healthy donors. In the study, recently diagnosed type 1 diabetes patients and matched healthy donors were compared on the TCRB repertoires of their sorted circulating CD4+ T cell subsets. Naive and central memory subsets were obtained from all 28 donors, but regulatory and stem cell-like memory subsets were isolated from only 8 patients and roughly 8 healthy donors. A total of roughly 98,000,000 sorted cells were examined across all samples, and RNA yield correlated strongly with the number of cells per subset.

What the authors observed across the whole study: Naive, central memory and regulatory TCRB repertoires appeared more similar among patients than among healthy donors. Because cDNA rather than genomic DNA was sequenced, highly expressing activated cells could have been over-represented, although no difference in activation and CD3 levels was found between groups. Patients with type 1 diabetes made fewer insertions and deleted more nucleotides at VDJ recombination sites, implying thymic rearrangement abnormalities. PCR may preferentially amplify shorter templates, but because patient and control samples were amplified and corrected together, any resulting skew would affect both groups equally. Because small numbers of individuals were included in the HLA sub-analyses, any influence of HLA type on TCRB rearrangement was left unresolved. In all four CD4+ subsets, TCRB CDR3 length was moderately but significantly shorter in type 1 diabetes patients.

All of the isolated RNA was reverse transcribed with the High Capacity cDNA Reverse Transcription Kit, so expressed TCRB transcripts were sequenced. Naive, central memory and regulatory T cell samples underwent deep immunoSEQ sequencing, averaging about 3.57 million total reads per sample. Sorted cells were lysed in RLT buffer, and RNA was extracted using DNase-treated RNeasy Micro or Mini kits according to cell number. Each cell subset was processed separately to prevent cross-contamination, with patient and healthy donor samples processed together. Using the immunoSEQ multiplex PCR, TCRB sequences were amplified from cDNA into 87-bp fragments spanning the CDR3 region. Sequencing of the amplicons was done on the Illumina HiSeq platform. Regarding the original processing steps: PCR bias was computationally corrected using synthetic template baselines, reads within Hamming distance 2 were collapsed, and singletons that could not be merged were discarded. Reads were aligned against IMGT to assign V, D and J genes, CDR3 length and insertions or deletions at six rearrangement sites. Within each subset, clonotype counts were normalized to the number of sorted cells before true diversity and Gini coefficients were calculated with the tcR R package. Repertoire sharing was quantified using the overlap coefficient calculated on TCRB nucleotide sequences. Out-of-frame TCRB sequences from naive cells were analyzed as a proxy for the pre-selection repertoire. This is the immuneACCESS table as TCRdb keeps it, with only in-frame sequences that have V and J called. A part of the clones is gone; compared with another copy, unresolved V genes explain less than half, and the rest is unexplained. Clone size and the V and J calls come from that table; the DNA yielded D and trimming. The sample table lists hundreds of thousands of clones, roughly 16% of them with a count of one. The ten largest clones represent 0.023% of the sample.

The CDR1 and CDR2 encoded by the germline V gene are SQVTM and ANQGSEA. The germline V and J ends show losses of 6 bases and 6 bases respectively, and no gene match explains 12 bases of the junction. From its cysteine to its phenylalanine, the CDR3 spans 14 amino acids. Only CDR3 DNA remains: 42 bases, in frame from the first base. Each donor gave one peripheral blood draw, roughly 0.12 L on average, collected into heparinised tubes. A BD FACSAria II and a panel including CD45RO, CCR7, CD25, CD127, CD95 and CD27 were used to sort naive, central memory, regulatory and stem cell-like memory CD4+ T cells. Purity was above 98% for every sorted population. PBMCs were isolated right away by Lymphoprep density gradient centrifugation and were stained directly, without culture. Samples were stained and sorted in pairs, with one healthy donor and one patient per experiment, so that batch effects were minimized.

The sequenced sample consisted of naive CD4+ T cells from blood. The cell subset or site label, as the study defines it: true naive CD4+ T cells. The source of this sequence is a woman younger than 35 in good health. The sequence joins TRBV29-1 to TRBJ2-3; 7 central bases correspond to TRBD2. The CDR3 is CSVGRGITQDTQYF. The nucleotide sequence reads TGCAGCGTGGGGCGGGGGATTACACAGGATACGCAGTATTTT.